One sample yielded the 9 T cell receptor beta chains listed below, sequenced in a study of PD-L1 blockade in urothelial cancer. The method was immunoSEQ multiplex PCR; TCRdb's version includes in-frame clones alone and lacks a portion of them. The sample includes under 120,000 clones, around 85% seen only once; the top ten take 2% to 3%. This material consisted of PBMCs, taken around atezolizumab (anti-PD-L1) treatment. The receptors were sampled from a man aged 50 to 59 with urothelial cancer.

The V gene is TRBV18, the J gene TRBJ2-6; the D is unclear. This CDR3 is 15 amino acids long. The germline V and J ends were trimmed by 5 bases and 0 bases, with 8 bases remaining between them. CDR1 and CDR2 (germline): KGHSH, LQKENI. In DNA form, the CDR3 reads TGTGCCAGCTCATCAAGGAGCTCTGGGGCCAACGTCCTGACTTTC. Its translation: CASSSRSSGANVLTF.

This chain joins TRBV18 and TRBJ1-2; no definite D call. Germline CDR1 and CDR2: KGHSH and LQKENI. The CDR3 consists of 14 residues. V gave up 6 bases and J gave up 10 bases, with 21 bases separating them. CDR3 bases: TGTGCCAGCTCTGAAATCGGAGGGAGCTTTGACTACACCTTC. Translating it yields CASSEIGGSFDYTF.

J is TRBJ2-2 and V is TRBV2; D is possibly TRBD1 (7 bases). Looked up from germline, CDR1 is SNHLY and CDR2 is FYNNEI. Trimming took 7 bases from V and 4 from J, leaving 13 bases between them. CDR3 length: 14 residues. This chain's CDR3 is CASTRQGGTGELFF. The DNA for the CDR3 is TGTGCCAGCACCAGACAGGGAGGCACCGGGGAGCTGTTTTTT.

V is TRBV6-4 and J is TRBJ2-2, with 7 bases aligning to TRBD2. The CDR3 is made up of 15 amino acids. Germline CDR1 reads MRHNA; CDR2 reads SNTAGT. J gave up 5 bases and V 0 bases, and 3 bases lay outside the gene matches. CDR3 coding DNA: TGTGCCAGCAGTGACTCTGGCGGGAGTACCGGGGAGCTGTTTTTT. Its translation is CASSDSGGSTGELFF.

The chain recombines TRBV6-1 with TRBJ1-3; D not resolved. The V gene's germline CDR1 is MNHNS and CDR2 SASEGT. With 0 bases removed from V and 8 bases from J, the gap between germline ends came to 11 bases. There are 14 residues in the CDR3. Here the CDR3 reads CASSEALPEDTIYF. The CDR3 DNA follows: TGTGCCAGCAGTGAAGCGCTTCCGGAGGACACCATATATTTT.

As concerns this clone: Distinct nucleotide sequences in the sample also encode this CDR3. The CDR3 DNA follows: TGTGCCAGCAGTTCGGGAGGGAGCTCCTACGAGCAGTACTTC. It specifies CASSSGGSSYEQYF. This sequence joins TRBV28 and TRBJ2-7; 8 nucleotides agree with TRBD2. Germline values: CDR1 MDHEN, CDR2 SYDVKM. V lost 4 bases and J lost 0; bases outside the gene matches: 2. The CDR3 runs to 14 residues.

This chain connects TRBV5-1 to TRBJ2-1; D unclear. Trimming left V 0 bases short and J 5 bases short, with 9 bases between. CDR1 SGHRS and CDR2 YFSETQ come from the germline V gene. The CDR3 sequence is 14 residues long. The CDR3 here is CASSLEVAHNEQFF. Here the CDR3 DNA reads TGCGCCAGCAGCTTGGAAGTAGCTCACAATGAGCAGTTCTTC.

In this sample, this clone turned up a few times. The chain is built from TRBV19 and TRBJ1-1; the match to TRBD1 covers 7 bases. V dropped 4 bases and J dropped 4; count of bases not matched to a gene: 6. The CDR3 has 14 residues. CDR1 LNHDA and CDR2 SQIVND come from the germline V gene (reference sequence). The CDR3 protein is CASSTPDRVTEAFF. The CDR3 DNA reads TGTGCCAGTAGTACCCCAGACAGGGTCACTGAAGCTTTCTTT.

The chain links TRBV21-1 to TRBJ1-5; the table names TRBD1, a call not compared with the DNA. TRBV21-1 is a known pseudogene. CDR3 length equals 15 residues. The CDR3 protein is CASSKEPQGRQPQHF. In DNA, the CDR3 is TGTGCCAGCAGCAAAGAACCCCAGGGTAGGCAGCCCCAGCATTTT.